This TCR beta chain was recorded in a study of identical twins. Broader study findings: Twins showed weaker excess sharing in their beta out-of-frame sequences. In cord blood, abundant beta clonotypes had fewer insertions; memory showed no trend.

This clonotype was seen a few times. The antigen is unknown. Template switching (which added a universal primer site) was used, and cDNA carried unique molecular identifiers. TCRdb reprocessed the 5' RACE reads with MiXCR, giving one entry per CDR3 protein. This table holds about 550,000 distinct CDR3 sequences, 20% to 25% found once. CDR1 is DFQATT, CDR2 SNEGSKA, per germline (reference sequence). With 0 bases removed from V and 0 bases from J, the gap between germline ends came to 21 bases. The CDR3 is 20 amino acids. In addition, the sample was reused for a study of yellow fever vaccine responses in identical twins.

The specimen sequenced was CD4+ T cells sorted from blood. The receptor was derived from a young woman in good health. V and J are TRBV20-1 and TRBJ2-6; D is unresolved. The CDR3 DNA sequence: TGCAGTGCTAGAGACCCCCCTGGGGTTGGTATTGTCTCTGGGGCCAACGTCCTGACTTTC. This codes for CSARDPPGVGIVSGANVLTF.